One sample yielded the 22 T cell receptor beta chains listed below, sequenced in a study of breast tumors, draining lymph nodes, adjacent tissues. One entry per CDR3 protein, called by TCRdb with MiXCR from the multiplex PCR reads. The sample records around 25,000 distinct CDR3 sequences, under 30% being singletons. The sequenced material came from breast tumor tissue. These receptors all stem from a female donor with breast cancer. Some clones in this sample may be carry-over from other donors' samples.

This clonotype was recorded at least ten times. The rearrangement uses TRBV5-1 and TRBJ1-2; 8 bases map to TRBD1. Trimming removed 3 bases from V and 6 bases from J; junction bases left unmatched: 4. Germline CDR1 reads SGHRS; CDR2 reads YFSETQ. This CDR3 contains 13 residues. DNA for the CDR3: TGCGCCAGCAGCTCGGACAGGGAGGATGGCTACACCTTC. Protein product: CASSSDREDGYTF.

This clonotype came up a few times. This chain uses TRBV12-3 or TRBV12-4 with TRBJ2-1; D might be TRBD1 (5 bases). V was trimmed by 6 bases and J by 3 bases, leaving 15 bases between them. The CDR3 runs to 15 residues. The CDR3 is CASSTREGDYNEQFF. DNA of the CDR3: TGTGCCAGCAGCACCAGGGAAGGGGACTACAATGAGCAGTTCTTC.

This clonotype occurred many times. V usage is TRBV10-2 and J usage is TRBJ2-3; D is undetermined. The CDR3 has 10 amino acids. The ends were cut back, 6 bases at V and 9 bases at J, with 7 bases in the middle. Germline CDR1 and CDR2: WSHSY and SAAADI. The CDR3 protein is CASRQDTQYF. CDR3 nucleotide sequence: TGCGCCAGCAGGCAGGACACGCAGTATTTT.

The rearrangement links TRBV20-1 to TRBJ2-7; D remains ambiguous. CDR1 and CDR2 (germline): DFQATT, SNEGSKA (reference sequence). Between the trimmed V and J ends, which lost 3 bases and 8 bases, there was a span of 11 bases. This CDR3 contains 11 residues. As DNA, the CDR3 is TGCAGTGCTAGCGGCGTTTTGAAGCAGTACTTC. Its translation: CSASGVLKQYF.

This clonotype was counted many times. The chain carries TRBV28 and TRBJ1-6; tentatively, D is TRBD1 (5 bases). This CDR3 spans 15 amino acids. V was trimmed by 5 bases and J by 5 bases, leaving 13 bases between them. The germline CDR1 and CDR2 sequences are MDHEN and SYDVKM. The CDR3 DNA is TGTGCCAGCAGTGCCTGGACATTAGATAATTCACCCCTCCACTTT. Translated: CASSAWTLDNSPLHF.

In regard to this clonotype: A much larger clone is a single base away; this may be a read error. The V gene is TRBV11-2, the J gene TRBJ2-3; no clear D. Trimming pared 1 base from V and 6 bases from J, leaving 8 bases between. Germline CDR1 SGHAT, CDR2 FQNNGV. This CDR3 is 13 amino acids long. The DNA of the CDR3 is TGTGCCAGCAGCTTAGGGTTGGCGGATACGCAGTATTTT. This codes for CASSLGLADTQYF.

This clonotype appeared many times. This chain's CDR3 is CASGVAGVSYNEQFF. DNA for the CDR3: TGTGCCAGCGGGGTGGCGGGAGTCTCCTACAATGAGCAGTTCTTC. The chain is built from TRBV6-1 and TRBJ2-1; 7 bases align to TRBD2. Germline V CDR1 and CDR2: MNHNS, SASEGT. CDR3 length: 15 residues. V lost 8 bases to trimming and J lost 0 bases; unmatched junction nucleotides: 7.

This clonotype has a count of ten or more. V is TRBV7-6 and J is TRBJ2-2; 7 positions match TRBD1. The germline gives CDR1 SGHVS, CDR2 FNYEAQ. Losses at the gene ends were 5 bases for V and 7 bases for J; bases not matched to a gene: 4. The CDR3 sequence is 13 residues long. CDR3 DNA sequence: TGTGCCAGCAGCCGACAGGGTTACGGGGAGCTGTTTTTT. It encodes CASSRQGYGELFF.

The chain is built from TRBV20-1 and TRBJ1-5; tentative D call: TRBD1 (6 bases). The V end lost 5 bases, the J end lost 0 bases, and 17 bases lay between the germline ends. The CDR3 is made up of 16 amino acids. In germline, CDR1 is DFQATT, CDR2 SNEGSKA (reference sequence). The CDR3 DNA reads as TGCAGTGCTCGGAGGGGGGGGGCGTATAGCAATCAGCCCCAGCATTTT. It specifies CSARRGGAYSNQPQHF.

Here the CDR3 reads CSARPHGGEATDTQYF. Here the CDR3 DNA reads TGCAGTGCTAGACCCCATGGCGGGGAGGCCACAGATACGCAGTATTTT. V and J are TRBV20-1 and TRBJ2-3, with a weak D call TRBD2 (6 bases). The CDR3 loop spans 16 amino acids. The V gene lost 2 bases and the J gene lost 2 bases, with 17 bases spanning the gap. Germline assignment: CDR1 DFQATT and CDR2 SNEGSKA (reference sequence).

The chain employs TRBV5-1 and TRBJ2-7; no definite D call. With 6 bases removed from V and 5 bases from J, the gap between germline ends came to 18 bases. Germline assignment: CDR1 SGHRS and CDR2 YFSETQ. The CDR3 is 14 amino acids. CDR3 bases: TGCGCCAGCAATCGTCAAGGGCTCAGGAACGAGCAGTACTTC. Its translation: CASNRQGLRNEQYF.

The chain joins TRBV24-1 to TRBJ2-3; D is perhaps TRBD2 (5 bases). The CDR3 spans 16 residues. Trimming left V 0 bases short and J 4 bases short, with 13 bases between. CDR1 is KGHDR, CDR2 SFDVKD, per germline. The CDR3 loop reads CATSDLMAEVADTQYF. CDR3 DNA sequence: TGTGCCACCAGTGATTTGATGGCGGAGGTTGCAGATACGCAGTATTTT.

Ten or more counts support this clonotype. The V and J genes are TRBV12-5 and TRBJ1-2; tentative D call: TRBD1 (5 bases). The CDR3 length is 15 residues. The germline V and J ends were trimmed by 5 bases and 1 base, with 14 bases remaining between them. Germline V gives CDR1 LGHNT, CDR2 FRNRAP. The CDR3 sequence is CASGAEAQVNYGYTF. In nucleotides, the CDR3 is TGTGCTAGTGGTGCGGAAGCACAGGTTAACTATGGCTACACCTTC.

There are many counts of this clonotype. The chain joins TRBV3-1 to TRBJ1-2; 7 bases are a match to TRBD1. J lost 3 bases, V lost 5 bases, and 6 bases had no gene match. This CDR3 spans 14 amino acids. Germline assignment: CDR1 LGHDT and CDR2 YNNKEL (reference sequence). CDR3 in DNA: TGTGCCAGCAGCGGACAGGCCAAGTACTATGGCTACACCTTC. Its translation: CASSGQAKYYGYTF.

This clonotype has a count of ten or more. This rearrangement joins TRBV9 to TRBJ2-3; 8 positions match TRBD2. J was trimmed by 4 bases and V by 4 bases; bases with no gene match: 8. The CDR3 length is 15 residues. Germline CDR1 is SGDLS and CDR2 is YYNGEE. The CDR3 loop reads CASSSSGSSADTQYF. The CDR3 DNA is TGTGCCAGCAGCAGCAGCGGGAGTTCCGCAGATACGCAGTATTTT.

This clonotype appeared many times. The chain joins TRBV20-1 to TRBJ2-7; 8 bases are a match to TRBD1. This CDR3 is built from 13 residues. Germline V gives CDR1 DFQATT, CDR2 SNEGSKA (reference sequence). Trimming cost V 8 bases and J 0 bases; bases outside gene matches: 6. The CDR3 DNA reads as TGCAGTTTGGACAGGGATATCTCCTACGAGCAGTACTTC. Its translation is CSLDRDISYEQYF.

For this clonotype: A read error is possible here, since a much larger clone lies one base away. The rearrangement joins TRBV4-1 to TRBJ2-1; D tentatively fits TRBD1 or TRBD2 (7 bases each). The length of the CDR3 is 13 residues. Germline CDR1 and CDR2: MGHRA and YSYEKL. CDR3 DNA sequence: TGCGCCAGTTCTCTCCAGGGGGGGAATGGGCAGTTCTTC. It yields the protein CASSLQGGNGQFF.

The chain carries TRBV20-1 and TRBJ2-3, with 12 nucleotides matching TRBD2. The CDR3 loop spans 17 amino acids. Germline V gene lookup returns CDR1 DFQATT and CDR2 SNEGSKA (reference sequence). V lost 1 base, J lost 4 bases, and 9 bases stayed unmatched. The CDR3 reads CSARGLTSGRPSDTQYF. The CDR3 coding sequence is TGCAGTGCTAGAGGACTGACTAGCGGGAGACCATCAGATACGCAGTATTTT.

The chain uses TRBV5-1 and TRBJ1-2; 10 nucleotides agree with TRBD1. The CDR3 sequence is 16 residues long. V shed 2 bases and J 3 bases; nucleotides not matched to a gene: 7. The germline gives CDR1 SGHRS, CDR2 YFSETQ. The CDR3 DNA sequence: TGCGCCAGCAGCTTAACCGGGACAGGGGTCGACTATGGCTACACCTTC. Encoded protein: CASSLTGTGVDYGYTF.

This clonotype has a count of ten or more. This chain links TRBV2 with TRBJ2-5; D not resolved. CDR3 length: 14 residues. Per the germline V gene, CDR1 is SNHLY and CDR2 is FYNNEI. Trimming pared 4 bases from V and 2 bases from J, leaving 11 bases between. The CDR3 DNA reads as TGTGCCAGCAGTGGGCAGGAGAATCAAGAGACCCAGTACTTC. It encodes CASSGQENQETQYF.

This clonotype was counted many times. The gene calls are TRBV29-1 and TRBJ2-1; TRBD2 agrees at 7 bases. The germline V gene encodes CDR1 SQVTM and CDR2 ANQGSEA. The CDR3 is 14 residues long. Trimming cost V 2 bases and J 6 bases; bases outside gene matches: 7. CDR3 amino acids: CSVEQHGRANEQFF. CDR3 DNA sequence: TGCAGCGTTGAACAGCATGGGAGGGCCAATGAGCAGTTCTTC.

This clonotype appeared a single time. A much larger clone lies a single base off, so this may be a read error. The CDR3 here is CASSFDGEAQYF. The CDR3 DNA is TGTGCCAGCAGCTTCGACGGGGAGGCCCAGTACTTC. The chain joins TRBV7-9 to TRBJ2-5, with D possibly TRBD2 on 6 matching bases. Trimming removed 3 bases at V and 9 bases at J, with 11 bases between. The CDR3 consists of 12 residues. The germline gives CDR1 SEHNR, CDR2 FQNEAQ (reference sequence).